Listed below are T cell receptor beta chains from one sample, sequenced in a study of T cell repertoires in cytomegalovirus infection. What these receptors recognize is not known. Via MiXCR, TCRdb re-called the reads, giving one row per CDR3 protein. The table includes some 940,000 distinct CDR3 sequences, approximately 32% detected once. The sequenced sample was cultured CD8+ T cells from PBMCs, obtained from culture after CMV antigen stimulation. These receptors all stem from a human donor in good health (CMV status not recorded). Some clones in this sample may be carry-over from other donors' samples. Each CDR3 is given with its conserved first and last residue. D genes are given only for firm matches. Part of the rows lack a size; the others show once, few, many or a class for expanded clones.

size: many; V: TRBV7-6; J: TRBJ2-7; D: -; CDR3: CASSLGRMSSYEQYF; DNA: TGTGCCAGCAGCTTGGGGCGTATGTCGTCCTACGAGCAGTACTTC
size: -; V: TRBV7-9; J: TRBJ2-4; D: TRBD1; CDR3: CASSFGQGVAKNIQYF; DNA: TGTGCCAGCAGCTTCGGACAGGGGGTGGCCAAAAACATTCAGTACTTC
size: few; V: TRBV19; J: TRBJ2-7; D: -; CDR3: CASSPNAQVQYF; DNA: TGTGCCAGTAGCCCCAACGCTCAGGTGCAGTACTTC
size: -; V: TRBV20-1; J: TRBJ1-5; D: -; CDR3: CSAWGGEGNQPQHF; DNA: TGCAGTGCTTGGGGAGGGGAGGGCAATCAGCCCCAGCATTTT
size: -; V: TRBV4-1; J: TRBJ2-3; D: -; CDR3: CASSPRAGADTQYF; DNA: TGCGCCAGCAGCCCCCGGGCGGGGGCGGATACGCAGTATTTT
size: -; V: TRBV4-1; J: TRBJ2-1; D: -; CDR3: CASSQVSDYNEQFF; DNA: TGCGCCAGCAGCCAAGTCTCGGACTACAATGAGCAGTTCTTC
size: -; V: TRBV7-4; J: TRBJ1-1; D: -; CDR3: CVSSRRTLNTEAFF; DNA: TGTGTCAGCAGCCGGCGGACCCTGAACACTGAAGCTTTCTTT
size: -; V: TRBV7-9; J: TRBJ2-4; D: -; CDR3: CASSLGYGAKNIQYF; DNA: TGTGCCAGCAGCTTAGGTTATGGAGCCAAAAACATTCAGTACTTC
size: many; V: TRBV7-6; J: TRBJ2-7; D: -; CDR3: CASSRRAGVGLEQYF; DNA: TGTGCCAGCAGCCGCCGAGCAGGGGTTGGTCTCGAGCAGTACTTC
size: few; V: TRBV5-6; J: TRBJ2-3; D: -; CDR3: CASSQGRPTDTQYF; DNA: TGTGCCAGCAGCCAGGGCCGCCCCACAGATACGCAGTATTTT
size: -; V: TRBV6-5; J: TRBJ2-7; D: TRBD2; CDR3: CASSYSTSGKYEQYF; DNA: TGTGCCAGCAGTTACTCGACTAGCGGGAAGTACGAGCAGTACTTC
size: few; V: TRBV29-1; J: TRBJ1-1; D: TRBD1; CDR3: CSVDRGHFEAFF; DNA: TGCAGCGTTGACAGGGGGCACTTTGAAGCTTTCTTT
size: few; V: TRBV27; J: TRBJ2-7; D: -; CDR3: CASSFSGPYEQYF; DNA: TGTGCCAGCAGTTTTTCAGGGCCCTACGAGCAGTACTTC
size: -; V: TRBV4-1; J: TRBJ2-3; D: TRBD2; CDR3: CASSPRLAGLTDTQYF; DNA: TGCGCCAGCAGCCCGAGACTAGCGGGGCTCACAGATACGCAGTATTTT
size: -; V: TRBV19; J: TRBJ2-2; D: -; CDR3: CASSIDRRPQPIGELFF; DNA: TGTGCCAGTAGTATAGATCGAAGGCCCCAACCCATCGGGGAGCTGTTTTTT
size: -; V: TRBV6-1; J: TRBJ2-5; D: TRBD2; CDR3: CVSSEELAGWTQYF; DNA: TGTGTCAGCAGTGAAGAACTAGCGGGTTGGACCCAGTACTTC
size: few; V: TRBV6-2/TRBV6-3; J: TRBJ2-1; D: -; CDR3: CASSYVRAGEQFF; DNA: TGTGCCAGCAGTTACGTGCGGGCGGGTGAGCAGTTCTTC
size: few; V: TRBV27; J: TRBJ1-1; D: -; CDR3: CASMPTNTEAFF; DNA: TGTGCCAGCATGCCCACCAACACTGAAGCTTTCTTT
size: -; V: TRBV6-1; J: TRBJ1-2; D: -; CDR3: CASRAGANYGYTF; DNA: TGTGCCAGCAGGGCGGGGGCTAACTATGGCTACACCTTC
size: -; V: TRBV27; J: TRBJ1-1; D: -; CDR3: CASSLWLGTEAFF; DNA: TGTGCCAGCAGTTTGTGGTTAGGTACTGAAGCTTTCTTT
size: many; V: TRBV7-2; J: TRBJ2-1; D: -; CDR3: CASSRARGPYNEQFF; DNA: TGTGCCAGCAGCAGGGCGAGGGGCCCGTACAATGAGCAGTTCTTC
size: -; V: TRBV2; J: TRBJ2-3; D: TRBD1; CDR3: CASWDRASTDTQYF; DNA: TGTGCCAGCTGGGACAGGGCTAGCACAGATACGCAGTATTTT
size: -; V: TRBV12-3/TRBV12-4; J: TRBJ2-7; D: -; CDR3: CASSSLAYFSEQYF; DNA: TGTGCCAGCAGTTCACTAGCTTATTTCAGCGAGCAGTACTTC